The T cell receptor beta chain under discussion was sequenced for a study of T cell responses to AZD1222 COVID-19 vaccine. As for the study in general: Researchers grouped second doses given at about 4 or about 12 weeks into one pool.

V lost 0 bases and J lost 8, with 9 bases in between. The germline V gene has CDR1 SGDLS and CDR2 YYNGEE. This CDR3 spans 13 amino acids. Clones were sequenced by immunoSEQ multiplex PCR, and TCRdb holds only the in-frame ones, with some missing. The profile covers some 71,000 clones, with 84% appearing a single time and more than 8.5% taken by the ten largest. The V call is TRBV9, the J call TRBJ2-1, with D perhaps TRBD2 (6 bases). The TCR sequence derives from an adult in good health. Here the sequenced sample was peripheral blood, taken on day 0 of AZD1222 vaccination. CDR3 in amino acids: CASSVGGEDEQFF. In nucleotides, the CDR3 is TGTGCCAGCAGCGTAGGGGGGGAGGATGAGCAGTTCTTC.